These 24 T cell receptor beta chains share one sample of origin, sequenced in a study of graft-versus-host responses after intestinal transplantation (dated by TCRdb to the early 2020s). Explained via the paper, the time point label denotes: cells obtained before transplantation from donor or recipient. The library was generated by the immunoSEQ multiplex PCR assay. TCRdb holds this immuneACCESS table with in-frame rearrangements only. Some clones are missing; in checked studies, unresolved V genes explain under half, and the rest has no known cause. Recorded for this sample are 85,000 to 110,000 clones; 80% to 95% of them occurred a single time. The leading ten clones occupy roughly 1.2% of the sample. These receptors are not linked to any known antigen. The material was unstimulated CD8+ T cells sorted from spleen or lymph node cells, obtained before intestinal transplant. These receptors all come from a human donor who received an intestinal transplant.

This chain connects TRBV4-1 to TRBJ2-1; no clear D. The V end lost 1 base, the J end lost 14 bases, and 9 bases lay between the germline ends. Germline V CDR1 and CDR2: MGHRA, YSYEKL. This CDR3 contains 11 residues. The CDR3 spells CASSQGPREFF. Written as DNA, the CDR3 is TGCGCCAGCAGCCAAGGTCCCCGGGAGTTCTTC.

The chain recombines TRBV6-6 with TRBJ1-5; 11 bases are a match to TRBD1. CDR3 length: 14 residues. The germline V gene encodes CDR1 MNHNY and CDR2 SVGAGI (reference sequence). Trimming cost V 4 bases and J 6 bases; bases outside gene matches: 2. In DNA, the CDR3 is TGTGCCAGCAGTTGGACAGGGGGCGGTCAGCCCCAGCATTTT. The encoded protein is CASSWTGGGQPQHF.

The V gene is TRBV20-1, the J gene TRBJ2-3; no firm D call. This CDR3 comprises 11 residues. Trimming cost V 2 bases and J 0 bases, with 0 bases left between them. CDR1 DFQATT and CDR2 SNEGSKA come from the germline V gene (reference sequence). The chain's CDR3 is CSARSTDTQYF. CDR3 bases: TGCAGTGCTAGAAGCACAGATACGCAGTATTTT.

The chain joins TRBV2 to TRBJ2-5; D is undetermined. Germline CDR1 and CDR2: SNHLY and FYNNEI. The CDR3 is 12 amino acids. V lost 7 bases to trimming and J lost 3 bases, with 9 bases between them. DNA of the CDR3: TGTGCCAGCACGAGTCGGGAAGAGACCCAGTACTTC. Its protein is CASTSREETQYF. The entire variable domain, with the rest obtained from reference TRBV2 and TRBJ2-5, is as follows: EPEVTQTPSHQVTQMGQEVILRCVPISNHLYFYWYRQILGQKVEFLVSFYNNEISEKSEIFDDQFSVERPDGSNFTLKIRSTKLEDSAMYFCASTSREETQYFGPGTRLLVL.

This sequence joins TRBV2 and TRBJ1-4; TRBD1 agrees at 9 bases. With 8 bases clipped from V and 0 bases from J, the junction kept 4 bases outside the gene matches. This CDR3 is built from 15 residues. Germline assignment: CDR1 SNHLY and CDR2 FYNNEI. CDR3 amino acids: CASVDRGSTNEKLFF. The CDR3 coding sequence is TGTGCCAGCGTGGACAGGGGATCAACTAATGAAAAACTGTTTTTT.

This clone was recorded only once. Other DNA sequences in the same sample also yield this CDR3. V and J are TRBV9 and TRBJ2-1; 12 bases are shared with TRBD2. From germline, CDR1 is SGDLS and CDR2 YYNGEE. V gave up 4 bases and J gave up 2 bases; unmatched junction bases: 1. The CDR3 is 15 residues long. The CDR3, as DNA: TGTGCCAGCAGCCCTAGCGGGGGGGCCTACAATGAGCAGTTCTTC. This codes for CASSPSGGAYNEQFF.

The chain is built from TRBV6-5 and TRBJ1-1; perhaps TRBD1 as D (5 bases). V was cut by 5 bases and J by 2 bases, with 12 bases left in between. In germline, CDR1 is MNHEY, CDR2 SVGAGI. The CDR3 covers 14 residues. In DNA, the CDR3 is TGTGCCAGCAGTAGGGCAGGGACCAACACTGAAGCTTTCTTT. It yields the protein CASSRAGTNTEAFF.

The J gene is TRBJ1-1, the V gene TRBV4-1; the D gene is possibly TRBD1 (5 bases). CDR3 size: 14 residues. Germline-derived CDR1 and CDR2 are MGHRA and YSYEKL. The V end was cut by 0 bases, the J end by 1 base, with 6 bases between. CDR3 sequence: CASSQERGNTEAFF. Written as DNA, the CDR3 is TGCGCCAGCAGCCAAGAAAGGGGGAACACTGAAGCTTTCTTT.

The chain has TRBV9 and TRBJ2-5; 13 nucleotides align to TRBD2. The germline V gene encodes CDR1 SGDLS and CDR2 YYNGEE. The V segment lost 1 base and the J segment 5 bases; nucleotides outside the gene matches: 2. This CDR3 has 15 amino acids. In DNA form, the CDR3 reads TGTGCCAGCAGCGTACGGGGACTAGCGGGGGAGACCCAGTACTTC. It encodes CASSVRGLAGETQYF.

The chain recombines TRBV11-2 with TRBJ2-7; D uncertain. Germline assignment: CDR1 SGHAT and CDR2 FQNNGV. This CDR3 contains 15 residues. The V and J ends lost 0 bases and 4 bases respectively, with 13 bases between them. CDR3 nucleotides: TGTGCCAGCAGCTTAGAGGCAGGTCAAGGATACGAGCAGTACTTC. Encoded protein: CASSLEAGQGYEQYF.

The chain carries TRBV4-1 and TRBJ1-5; possibly TRBD1 for D (5 bases). Germline CDR1 and CDR2: MGHRA and YSYEKL. Trimming cost V 1 base and J 4 bases, with 8 bases left between them. The CDR3 is 14 amino acids. For the CDR3, the DNA is TGCGCCAGCAGCCAAGTAGGGGAGAATCAGCCCCAGCATTTT. This sequence encodes CASSQVGENQPQHF.

The V gene is TRBV11-2, the J gene TRBJ1-2, with TRBD1 matching over 7 bases. The CDR3 contains 15 residues. CDR1 is SGHAT and CDR2 is FQNNGV in the germline V gene. V trimming: 1 base; J trimming: 4 bases; junction bases outside the gene matches: 6. For the CDR3, the DNA is TGTGCCAGCAGCTTAGTGCGGGACAGTATCTATGGCTACACCTTC. It codes for CASSLVRDSIYGYTF.

The chain is built from TRBV29-1 and TRBJ1-2; D remains unclear. Germline values: CDR1 SQVTM, CDR2 ANQGSEA. V lost 1 base, J lost 8 bases, and 11 bases lay in between. The CDR3 is made up of 12 amino acids. The CDR3 reads CSVEGQKTGYTF. CDR3 nucleotide sequence: TGCAGCGTTGAAGGGCAGAAGACGGGCTACACCTTC.

The chain has TRBV5-6 and TRBJ2-3, with no clear D. The germline gives CDR1 SGHDT, CDR2 YYEEEE. Trimming cost V 2 bases and J 1 base, with 5 bases left between them. The CDR3 sequence is 13 residues long. CDR3 bases: TGTGCCAGCAGCTTTGGGGGCACAGATACGCAGTATTTT. Translated: CASSFGGTDTQYF.

The J gene is TRBJ1-1, the V gene TRBV7-6; no clear D. From germline, CDR1 is SGHVS and CDR2 FNYEAQ. V shed 5 bases and J shed 3 bases, with 10 bases lying between them. The CDR3 extends over 13 amino acids. The CDR3 DNA reads as TGTGCCAGCAGCCCCGGGGTCGACACTGAAGCTTTCTTT. Amino acids: CASSPGVDTEAFF.

The chain is built from TRBV9 and TRBJ2-2; 7 bases line up with TRBD2. The CDR3 length is 15 residues. Germline trimming cut 4 bases from V and 7 bases from J; bases unmatched to any gene: 10. Germline V gene lookup returns CDR1 SGDLS and CDR2 YYNGEE. The CDR3: CASSIWGGDGGELFF. The CDR3 DNA is TGTGCCAGCAGCATCTGGGGGGGGGATGGCGGGGAGCTGTTTTTT.

The V gene is TRBV30, the J gene TRBJ2-2; D is undetermined. V shed 5 bases and J shed 4 bases, with 8 bases lying between them. The CDR3 loop spans 12 amino acids. Germline CDR1 reads GTSNPN; CDR2 reads SVGIG (reference sequence). The CDR3 sequence is CAWGFGTGELFF. In nucleotides, the CDR3 is TGTGCCTGGGGATTTGGCACCGGGGAGCTGTTTTTT. The full variable domain, its missing parts supplied by reference TRBV30 and TRBJ2-2, is SQTIHQWPATLVQPVGSPLSLECTVEGTSNPNLYWYRQAAGRGLQLLFYSVGIGQISSEVPQNLSASRPQDRQFILSSKKLLLSDSGFYLCAWGFGTGELFFGEGSRLTVL.

V is TRBV6-5 and J is TRBJ2-1, with 12 bases lining up with TRBD2. Germline CDR1 and CDR2: MNHEY and SVGAGI. The CDR3 runs 15 residues. The V segment lost 5 bases and the J segment 8 bases; nucleotides outside the gene matches: 7. The chain's CDR3 is CASSPTSGGLDEQFF. CDR3 DNA: TGTGCCAGCAGTCCGACTAGCGGGGGTCTCGATGAGCAGTTCTTC.

The genes are TRBV25-1 and TRBJ1-2, with a possible D match to TRBD1 (6 bases). The V end was cut by 7 bases, the J end by 8 bases, with 14 bases between. The CDR3 spans 12 residues. Germline V gene lookup returns CDR1 MGHDK and CDR2 SYGVNS. The CDR3 here is CASKTGLGGYTF. The DNA of the CDR3 is TGTGCCAGCAAAACAGGGCTGGGAGGCTACACCTTC.

V usage is TRBV5-1 and J usage is TRBJ2-1; 7 nucleotides align to TRBD1. This CDR3 contains 15 residues. Germline CDR1 is SGHRS and CDR2 is YFSETQ. Trimming cost V 5 bases and J 5 bases; bases outside gene matches: 10. The CDR3 DNA follows: TGCGCCAGCAGTTCATACAGGGGCCAAAACAATGAGCAGTTCTTC. Encoded protein: CASSSYRGQNNEQFF.

This clone was detected once. This chain links TRBV6-1 with TRBJ1-6, with D unclear. Trimming stripped 4 bases from V and 7 bases from J, with 8 bases between. Germline values: CDR1 MNHNS, CDR2 SASEGT. There are 13 residues in the CDR3. The CDR3 DNA sequence: TGTGCCAGCAGTGGATGGGAAAATTCACCCCTCCACTTT. This gives the protein CASSGWENSPLHF.

The chain is built from TRBV4-1 and TRBJ1-4, with D unclear. Germline CDR1 reads MGHRA; CDR2 reads YSYEKL. The CDR3 totals 16 residues. Trimming took 0 bases from V and 8 from J, leaving 16 bases between them. The CDR3 here is CASSQDPFGGKEKLFF. The CDR3 DNA sequence: TGCGCCAGCAGCCAAGATCCCTTCGGTGGAAAGGAAAAACTGTTTTTT.

The chain has TRBV27 and TRBJ1-2; 8 bases fit TRBD1. The germline gives CDR1 MNHEY, CDR2 SMNVEV (reference sequence). The CDR3 is made up of 18 amino acids. J gave up 4 bases and V 3 bases, and 16 bases lay outside the gene matches. CDR3 amino acids: CASSFNFGQGVSLYGYTF. Here the CDR3 DNA reads TGTGCCAGCAGTTTTAATTTCGGACAGGGAGTTTCCCTCTATGGCTACACCTTC.

Of note for this clone: Other DNA sequences in the sample encode the same CDR3. The rearrangement uses TRBV5-1 and TRBJ2-5, with D hard to call. The CDR3 totals 11 residues. Per the germline V gene, CDR1 is SGHRS and CDR2 is YFSETQ. Trimming stripped 2 bases from V and 5 bases from J, with 4 bases between. DNA for the CDR3: TGCGCCAGCAGCTTCGGTGAGACCCAGTACTTC. This codes for CASSFGETQYF.